This TCR beta chain was obtained from a study of T cells after yellow fever vaccination. This clonotype was recorded a few times. Its specificity is unknown. Study findings and constraints: Within FACS-sorted repertoires, abundant clonotypes contaminating from the bulk population could be present. It was a weaker secondary response, yet one that peaked faster, at day 5 versus 15.

V lost 6 bases and J lost 5; bases outside the gene matches: 8. Germline V CDR1 and CDR2: MNHEY, SVGEGT. There are 14 residues in the CDR3. Template switching by 5'RACE produced TCR cDNA, adding a universal primer site and UMIs. TCRdb re-called the 5' RACE reads through MiXCR, storing one row per CDR3 protein. The sample lists 300,000 or so distinct CDR3 sequences; 7.5% to 9.5% were seen once. The clonotype comes from a man between 18 and 35 years old who received the YFV17D yellow fever vaccine. Specimen: CD4+ T cells sorted from PBMCs, collected 5 days after the yellow fever booster vaccination. The chain has TRBV6-2 or TRBV6-3 and TRBJ1-1; TRBD1 agrees at 8 bases. The CDR3 region is CASSSDRAWTEAFF. The CDR3 DNA sequence: TGTGCCAGCAGCTCGGACAGGGCGTGGACTGAAGCTTTCTTT.